Sequencing of this T cell receptor beta chain was carried out in a study of blood T cell repertoires in COVID-19. The repertoire was sequenced with immunoSEQ multiplex PCR; TCRdb's copy has only in-frame clones and lacks some. This sample has about 220,000 clones; roughly 85% occur once, and the top ten carry about 3.9%. This clone was observed a few times. CDR1 and CDR2 (germline): SNHLY, FYNNEI. J gave up 7 bases and V 4 bases, and 9 bases lay outside the gene matches. The CDR3 runs 15 residues. Sequencing input: peripheral blood. The chain is built from TRBV2 and TRBJ1-4, with 7 bases aligning to TRBD1. The source is a woman older than 75 with acute or convalescent COVID-19. CDR3: CASSGSTGVSEKLFF. The DNA for the CDR3 is TGTGCCAGCAGTGGGAGCACAGGGGTCAGTGAAAAACTGTTTTTT.